This T cell receptor beta chain was sequenced during a study of Graves' ophthalmopathy and Graves' hyperthyroidism. Using RNA transcripts, the TCR beta CDR3 regions were amplified. Following a first-round RT-PCR that used HTBI primers, a second-round multiplex PCR was carried out. TCRdb reanalysed the multiplex PCR reads using MiXCR and keeps one entry per CDR3 protein. Of around 660,000 distinct CDR3 sequences listed, more than 40% are singletons. The ends lost 5 bases at V and 4 bases at J; junction bases unmatched: 17. CDR3 size: 19 residues. Germline V lookup: CDR1 SEHNR, CDR2 FQNEAQ (reference sequence). This clonotype was found many times. Pregnant or lactating patients and those with other autoimmune diseases or uncontrolled infections were excluded.

This receptor was identified in an adult man with Graves' ophthalmopathy. The sequenced sample consisted of peripheral blood. V is TRBV7-9 and J is TRBJ2-2, with TRBD2 identical over 9 bases. This CDR3 is CASSPNGWTSATTTGELFF. CDR3 DNA sequence: TGTGCCAGCAGCCCTAATGGGTGGACTAGCGCGACCACCACCGGGGAGCTGTTTTTT.